Described below is a single T cell receptor beta chain sequence and its context. In the original analysis: Researchers report that nucleated cell counts were estimated from reference gene primer amplification. Here immunoSEQ multiplex PCR was the method, and the copy in TCRdb shows in-frame clones only, minus some. For V, J and clone size, that table is used; D and trimming come from the DNA. The sample lists 100,000 to 150,000 clones, approximately 81% occurring once. This entry is derived from a study of blood T cell repertoires in COVID-19. Study in general: Donors in the United States, Italy and Spain gave samples during acute or convalescent COVID-19.

The CDR3 covers 12 residues. With 7 bases removed from V and 0 bases from J, the gap between germline ends came to 6 bases. Specimen: peripheral blood. This receptor was taken from a man aged 40-49 years with active or convalescent COVID-19. This chain uses TRBV12-3 or TRBV12-4 with TRBJ1-2; D gene unclear. The CDR3 DNA follows: TGTGCCAGCACAGAAACTAACTATGGCTACACCTTC. It translates to CASTETNYGYTF.